Below, one T cell receptor (beta chain) is given with its context. V was clipped by 5 bases and J by 1 base, with 15 bases between them. Per germline, CDR1 SNHLY and CDR2 FYNNEI. The CDR3 runs 15 residues. This specimen comes from a study of blood T cell repertoires in COVID-19. Assay used: immunoSEQ multiplex PCR; TCRdb lists only in-frame clones, some missing. The repertoire has roughly 130,000 clones, about 87% of them found once; the top ten carry approximately 2.5%. Sequenced: peripheral blood. The sequence was obtained from a human donor with COVID-19, enrolled during active disease. The donor label of this sample is uncertain. This chain joins TRBV2 and TRBJ2-7, with D perhaps matching TRBD2 (6 bases). The CDR3 bases are TGTGCCAGCAGTATCCCGGAGGGCACTTCCTACGAGCAGTACTTC. Protein sequence: CASSIPEGTSYEQYF. Variable domain in full (rest from reference TRBV2 and TRBJ2-7): EPEVTQTPSHQVTQMGQEVILRCVPISNHLYFYWYRQILGQKVEFLVSFYNNEISEKSEIFDDQFSVERPDGSNFTLKIRSTKLEDSAMYFCASSIPEGTSYEQYFGPGTRLTVT.